This T cell receptor beta chain is drawn from a study of graft-versus-host responses after intestinal transplantation (dated by TCRdb to the early 2020s). For the wider study: Recipients received multivisceral, liver-intestinal, or isolated intestinal transplants. Every recipient was given anti-thymocyte globulin induction, followed by 2 to 4 years of maintenance tacrolimus and steroids. After intestinal transplantation, graft-versus-host and host-versus-graft alloreactive T cell clones were followed in the graft, circulation and bone marrow using bulk TCR-beta CDR3 sequencing. To identify alloreactive clones, pre-transplant mixed lymphocyte reaction products were sequenced and then compared with unstimulated pre-transplant donor and recipient T cells. The cohort enrolled 24 intestinal transplant recipients, one of whom was a retransplant, and a few patients without pretransplant specimens were excluded. Donor T cell macrochimerism was defined as a peak of at least 4% donor T cells among recipient peripheral blood mononuclear cells. Instead of going to the commercial service, samples from a few later patients were sequenced in-house on an Illumina MiSeq and processed with MiXCR.

Library preparation used the immunoSEQ multiplex PCR assay. For most patients, genomic DNA was isolated with the Qiagen DNeasy Blood and Tissue Kit and shipped frozen to Adaptive Biotechnologies for TCR sequencing. For most patients, high-throughput TCR-beta CDR3 sequencing of genomic DNA was performed by Adaptive Biotechnologies. From the authors' description of their analysis: TCR sequencing data for around 19 patients were retrieved from Adaptive's ImmunoSEQ software; a few other patients were processed with MiXCR and VDJtools. To correct CD4 versus CD8 sorting errors, any sequence found in both subsets at a frequency ratio below 5:1 was removed. Because the origin of CDR3 nucleotide sequences shared between donor and recipient could not be assigned, those sequences were removed. At least 2-fold expansion over unstimulated cells and a minimum CFSE-low frequency of 0.002% (template counts) or 0.001% (read counts) were required for clones to be classified as alloreactive. A clone was considered mappable if detected in the sequenced pre-transplant spleen, lymph node, or MLR CFSE-low populations of the donor or recipient. Cumulative frequency of alloreactive clones was calculated as a percentage of all sequences weighted by copy number. This is the immuneACCESS table as TCRdb keeps it, with only in-frame sequences that have V and J called. A part of the clones is gone; compared with another copy, unresolved V genes explain less than half, and the rest is unexplained. From that table come the V and J calls and clone size; the DNA was used to work out D and trimming. The sample records about 90,000 clones, roughly 87% of which are singletons. The ten top clones hold approximately 18% of the sample.

General findings and caveats noted by the study authors: High GvH to HvG T cell clonal ratios were observed in the allografts of patients with donor T cell macrochimerism. The conclusions were limited by the relatively low number and heterogeneity of the intestinal transplant patients. Early after transplant, peak levels of circulating GvH clones were associated with declines in HvG clones. GvH clones turned up in recipient bone marrow, with some appearing earlier in ileal mucosa or blood, a pattern consistent with an intestinal mucosal origin.

What the time point label conveys for this sample: cells obtained before transplantation from donor or recipient. CD3+CD4+ and CD3+CD8+ populations were FACS-sorted from unstimulated pre-transplant donor and recipient cells taken from spleen or lymph nodes. A remark on this clone: Which antigen it targets is not known. No clone much larger than this one lies a single base away; base qualities are absent.

Including cysteine and phenylalanine, the CDR3 has 12 amino acids. Kept here is only the CDR3 DNA, which spans 36 bases and is read in frame from base 1. The trim is 4 bases for V and 6 bases for J, with a gap of 7 bases between the germline ends. CDR1 is given as SGHNT and CDR2 as YYREEE, both from the germline V gene (reference sequence). This TCR came from a human donor who received an intestinal transplant. The sequencing here drew on unstimulated CD8+ T cells sorted from spleen or lymph node cells, taken before intestinal transplant. The chain employs TRBV5-4 and TRBJ2-2; no D gene call is confident. The CDR3 corresponds to CASSLSPGELFF. The base sequence is TGTGCCAGCAGCCTAAGTCCCGGGGAGCTGTTTTTT.